This T cell receptor (beta chain) is from a study of long-term antiretroviral therapy in people with HIV. Study as a whole: About a decade before 2015, the earliest samples were taken when ART was typically delayed.

Study results and caveats: Relative to transplant donor controls, diversity remained lower despite increasing after ART. Pre-ART clonal expansions dominated every time point's repertoire.

Researchers ran immunoSEQ v3.0 at survey level. Samples were sequenced targeting roughly 35,000-50,000 T-cell genomes each. Using immunoSEQ multiplex PCR, the repertoire was profiled, and TCRdb retains in-frame clones only, with some absent. Of tens of thousands of clones in the sample, approximately 94% were seen once. There are 16 residues in the CDR3. After removal of 3 bases from V and 1 base from J, the junction contained 8 bases not matched to a gene. Germline V lookup: CDR1 SGDLS, CDR2 YYNGEE. This clone was seen only a few times. Its cognate antigen is unknown. The chain uses TRBV9 and TRBJ2-5; 8 bases are shared with TRBD1. The sequence was collected from a woman aged 45 to 65 with HIV. The sample in question was unsorted PBMCs, obtained 4.1 years after starting antiretroviral therapy. In DNA form, the CDR3 reads TGTGCCAGCAGCGCCGGGACAGGACTAACCCAAGAGACCCAGTACTTC. Translated, it gives CASSAGTGLTQETQYF. The full variable domain, completed using reference TRBV9 and TRBJ2-5, is DSGVTQTPKHLITATGQRVTLRCSPRSGDLSVYWYQQSLDQGLQFLIQYYNGEERAKGNILERFSAQQFPDLHSELNLSSLELGDSALYFCASSAGTGLTQETQYFGPGTRLLVL.